The rows below give T cell receptor beta chains drawn from one sample of a study of T-cell memory formation after mild COVID-19. Via MiXCR, TCRdb re-called the 5' RACE reads, giving one row per CDR3 protein. This table has about 82,000 distinct CDR3 sequences, roughly 15% appearing once. The sample consisted of PBMCs or a T cell subset sorted from them (not recorded which). These receptors were taken from a young man who had mild COVID-19 (a few samples of this study predate the infection). Cell type and time point are not known. Both conserved end residues are part of each CDR3. The D gene is left open where the match is weak. Clone size is stated in some rows and not others, as once, few, many or a class when expanded.

V	size	J	D	CDR3	DNA
TRBV10-3	NA	TRBJ2-7	TRBD2	CAISESPVAGGDEQYF	TGTGCCATCAGTGAGTCCCCGGTGGCCGGGGGGGACGAGCAGTACTTC
TRBV2	few	TRBJ2-5	NA	CASSEAGIPPETQYF	TGTGCCAGCAGTGAGGCCGGAATACCTCCGGAGACCCAGTACTTC
TRBV9	many	TRBJ2-1	NA	CASSVAGWDNEQFF	TGTGCCAGCAGCGTAGCTGGATGGGACAATGAGCAGTTCTTC
TRBV4-2	many	TRBJ2-2	NA	CASSQSGSGELFF	TGTGCCAGCAGCCAGAGTGGCAGCGGGGAGCTGTTTTTT
TRBV5-1	few	TRBJ2-3	NA	CASSFRGSTATDTQYF	TGCGCCAGCAGCTTCCGGGGGTCCACGGCTACGGATACGCAGTATTTT
TRBV2	few	TRBJ2-1	NA	CASSDGRAGNEQFF	TGTGCCAGCAGTGATGGCAGGGCGGGGAATGAGCAGTTCTTC
TRBV5-1	NA	TRBJ2-2	NA	CASSLAVHTGELFF	TGCGCCAGCAGCTTGGCGGTTCACACCGGGGAGCTGTTTTTT
TRBV6-1	NA	TRBJ2-2	TRBD2	CASGAREAGELFF	TGTGCCAGCGGGGCCCGGGAGGCCGGGGAGCTGTTTTTT
TRBV7-6	NA	TRBJ2-3	TRBD2	CASSMRGNTDTQYF	TGTGCCAGCAGCATGCGGGGGAACACAGATACGCAGTATTTT
TRBV3-1	few	TRBJ1-2	NA	CASSPNPSGYGYTF	TGTGCCAGCAGCCCAAACCCCTCAGGATATGGCTACACCTTC
TRBV7-2	once	TRBJ2-1	NA	CASSSPGAPSGHEQFF	TGTGCCAGCAGCTCCCCCGGGGCCCCGTCGGGCCATGAGCAGTTCTTC
TRBV4-1	NA	TRBJ1-5	NA	CASSQDAQGVYSNQPQHF	TGCGCCAGCAGCCAAGATGCCCAAGGGGTTTATAGCAATCAGCCCCAGCATTTT
TRBV7-9	NA	TRBJ2-7	TRBD2	CASSPGGVSYEQYF	TGTGCCAGCAGCCCGGGGGGGGTCTCCTACGAGCAGTACTTC
TRBV6-5	NA	TRBJ1-2	NA	CASSLSVGYGYTF	TGTGCCAGCAGCCTCAGCGTAGGCTATGGCTACACCTTC
TRBV5-1	NA	TRBJ1-6	NA	CARTSLLHF	TGCGCCAGAACCAGTCTACTCCACTTT
TRBV4-1	few	TRBJ1-6	NA	CASSHAGQGDSPLHF	TGCGCCAGCAGCCACGCGGGCCAGGGAGACTCACCCCTCCACTTT
TRBV15	NA	TRBJ2-5	NA	CATSSRTVSDQETQYF	TGTGCCACCAGCAGCAGGACAGTGTCCGACCAAGAGACCCAGTACTTC
TRBV6-1	NA	TRBJ2-1	NA	CASKVGLRPQFF	TGTGCCAGCAAAGTAGGGCTGAGACCGCAGTTCTTC
TRBV7-8	few	TRBJ1-1	NA	CASSLASTMNTEAFF	TGTGCCAGCAGCTTAGCGAGTACCATGAACACTGAAGCTTTCTTT
TRBV18	few	TRBJ2-5	NA	CASSPKGQRAVKTQYF	TGTGCCAGCTCACCGAAGGGACAGCGGGCGGTGAAGACCCAGTACTTC
TRBV6-5	few	TRBJ2-1	NA	CASSYLAGSGSEQFF	TGTGCCAGCAGTTACTTGGCGGGGAGTGGAAGTGAGCAGTTCTTC
TRBV7-9	few	TRBJ2-2	TRBD2	CASSWEGRNTGELFF	TGTGCCAGCAGCTGGGAGGGACGGAACACCGGGGAGCTGTTTTTT
TRBV7-6	NA	TRBJ2-7	NA	CASSLDEGATYEQYF	TGTGCCAGCAGCTTAGACGAGGGAGCAACCTACGAGCAGTACTTC
TRBV7-9	NA	TRBJ2-5	TRBD2	CASSSRSGGGYQETQYF	TGTGCCAGCAGCTCCCGATCGGGGGGGGGGTACCAAGAGACCCAGTACTTC
TRBV6-6	many	TRBJ2-3	NA	CASSYRGGNTDTQYF	TGTGCCAGCAGTTATAGGGGGGGTAACACAGATACGCAGTATTTT
TRBV7-9	NA	TRBJ2-7	NA	CASSATTSYEQYF	TGTGCCAGCAGCGCGACTACCTCCTACGAGCAGTACTTC
TRBV14	NA	TRBJ2-5	NA	CASSQEDQGAWETQYF	TGTGCCAGCAGCCAAGAAGACCAGGGTGCTTGGGAGACCCAGTACTTC
TRBV6-5	NA	TRBJ2-3	NA	CASSYSASRTDTQYF	TGTGCCAGCAGTTACTCGGCCAGCCGGACAGATACGCAGTATTTT
TRBV6-2/TRBV6-3	few	TRBJ2-1	TRBD2	CASSYSLAGGFYNEQFF	TGTGCCAGCAGTTACTCTCTAGCGGGGGGTTTCTACAATGAGCAGTTCTTC
TRBV2	NA	TRBJ2-2	NA	CASGADTGELFF	TGTGCCAGCGGAGCGGACACCGGGGAGCTGTTTTTT
TRBV7-9	NA	TRBJ2-3	NA	CASSLGWSSPDTQYF	TGTGCCAGCAGCTTAGGATGGAGCTCCCCAGATACGCAGTATTTT
TRBV7-9	NA	TRBJ1-3	NA	CASSLGQGLIGNTIYF	TGTGCCAGCAGCTTAGGGCAGGGGTTAATTGGAAACACCATATATTTT
TRBV4-3	NA	TRBJ2-5	TRBD1	CASSQGPGQGNQETQYF	TGCGCCAGCAGCCAAGGACCGGGACAGGGTAACCAAGAGACCCAGTACTTC